Each of the 16 T cell receptor beta chains below was sequenced from the same sample in a study of spatial heterogeneity in lung cancer. The time point: sample taken at primary tumor resection. Without sorting, whole RNA was sequenced from tumor, nontumor lung or frozen PBMC. MiXCR, applied by TCRdb to the 5' RACE reads, yields one record per CDR3 protein. The sample has about 48,000 distinct CDR3 sequences; roughly 5.7% are singletons. Sequencing used PBMCs, obtained at surgery. These receptor sequences come from a male donor with early-stage non-small cell lung cancer.

This clonotype was counted many times. The rearrangement uses TRBV11-2 and TRBJ2-7; tentative D call: TRBD2 (5 bases). Germline loops: CDR1 SGHAT, CDR2 FQNNGV. The CDR3 loop spans 16 amino acids. Trimming took 0 bases from V and 0 from J, leaving 12 bases between them. CDR3 region: CASSLEGWEPSYEQYF. As DNA, the CDR3 is TGTGCCAGCAGCTTAGAAGGGTGGGAGCCCTCCTACGAGCAGTACTTC.

The V and J genes are TRBV12-3 or TRBV12-4 and TRBJ2-1; 8 bases are shared with TRBD2. The CDR3 is made up of 17 amino acids. J was trimmed by 4 bases and V by 3 bases; bases with no gene match: 11. In DNA, the CDR3 is TGTGCCAGCAGTTTCACCTTGACTAGCGAATTTTACAATGAGCAGTTCTTC. It specifies CASSFTLTSEFYNEQFF.

The V and J genes are TRBV30 and TRBJ2-1, with D maybe TRBD1 (6 bases). V was shortened by 1 base and J by 4 bases, with 20 bases between the two germline ends. The CDR3 is 17 amino acids. Germline lookup yields CDR1 GTSNPN and CDR2 SVGIG (reference sequence). The CDR3 loop is CAWSGMRRRTAYNEQFF. CDR3 coding DNA: TGTGCCTGGAGTGGGATGAGAAGGAGGACAGCTTACAATGAGCAGTTCTTC.

At least ten counts were recorded for this clonotype. The chain has TRBV7-9 and TRBJ2-3; D may be TRBD2 (5 bases). V was trimmed by 4 bases and J by 0 bases, leaving 8 bases between them. Germline V lookup: CDR1 SEHNR, CDR2 FQNEAQ (reference sequence). CDR3 length: 14 residues. The chain's CDR3 is CASSSGTSTDTQYF. For the CDR3, the DNA is TGTGCCAGCAGCTCGGGAACTAGCACAGATACGCAGTATTTT.

This clonotype occurred many times. The chain uses TRBV15 and TRBJ1-4; 7 bases match TRBD1. V was pared by 1 base and J by 6 bases, with 5 bases of the junction left unmatched. Germline V gene sequence: CDR1 LNHNV, CDR2 YYDKDF (reference sequence). The CDR3 totals 15 residues. Here the CDR3 DNA reads TGTGCCACCAGCAGAGTTGGAACAGGGGATGAAAAACTGTTTTTT. This codes for CATSRVGTGDEKLFF. Combining the CDR3 with reference TRBV15 and TRBJ1-4 gives the whole variable domain DAMVIQNPRYQVTQFGKPVTLSCSQTLNHNVMYWYQQKSSQAPKLLFHYYDKDFNNEADTPDNFQSRRPNTSFCFLDIRSPGLGDTAMYLCATSRVGTGDEKLFFGSGTQLSVL.

This clonotype has a count of ten or more. The genes are TRBV3-1 and TRBJ2-5, with D unresolved. With 6 bases removed from V and 1 base from J, the gap between germline ends came to 15 bases. Per the germline V gene, CDR1 is LGHDT and CDR2 is YNNKEL (reference sequence). The CDR3 consists of 15 residues. The CDR3 sequence: CASRGSARLQETQYF. CDR3 sequence (DNA): TGTGCCAGCAGAGGTTCAGCGCGGCTCCAAGAGACCCAGTACTTC.

This clonotype was detected many times. The V and J genes are TRBV29-1 and TRBJ2-3; 7 bases match TRBD2. The V segment lost 0 bases and the J segment 6 bases; nucleotides outside the gene matches: 12. CDR3 size: 16 residues. Per the germline V gene, CDR1 is SQVTM and CDR2 is ANQGSEA. The CDR3 is CSVEDLSGRARDTQYF. The CDR3 DNA is TGCAGCGTTGAAGATCTTAGTGGGAGGGCCCGGGATACGCAGTATTTT.

CDR3 bases: TGTGCCAGCAGCCCCCTAGGGTCCTACGAGCAGTACTTC. Translated: CASSPLGSYEQYF. The chain employs TRBV14 and TRBJ2-7; D not resolved. Germline CDR1 SGHDN, CDR2 FVKESK. The ends were cut back, 4 bases at V and 1 base at J, with 8 bases in the middle. The CDR3 runs 13 residues.

In this sample, this clonotype turned up many times. The CDR3 loop reads CASSYLAGEDEQYF. CDR3 sequence (DNA): TGTGCCAGCAGTTACTTAGCGGGAGAAGACGAGCAGTACTTC. V gene TRBV6-2 or TRBV6-3 combines with J gene TRBJ2-7, with 9 bases that match TRBD2. The CDR3 covers 14 residues. Germline V gives CDR1 MNHEY, CDR2 SVGEGT. V shed 1 base, J shed 5 bases, and the junction held 3 bases outside the gene matches.

In this sample, this clonotype turned up many times. The chain is built from TRBV3-1 and TRBJ2-1, with D hard to call. Germline-derived CDR1 and CDR2 are LGHDT and YNNKEL (reference sequence). Trimming pared 1 base from V and 10 bases from J, leaving 8 bases between. CDR3 length: 12 residues. The CDR3 region has the DNA TGTGCCAGCAGCCAAGGTGGAGCGGAGCAGTTCTTC. It specifies CASSQGGAEQFF.

V usage is TRBV12-3 or TRBV12-4 and J usage is TRBJ1-1; 7 nucleotides line up with TRBD1. V lost 6 bases, J lost 5 bases, and 6 bases stayed unmatched. CDR3 length equals 13 residues. The CDR3 sequence is CASSPTGRTEAFF. In nucleotides, the CDR3 is TGTGCCAGCAGCCCGACAGGGCGAACTGAAGCTTTCTTT.

In this sample, this clonotype turned up many times. The chain combines TRBV12-3 or TRBV12-4 with TRBJ2-6, with D maybe TRBD2 (7 bases). This CDR3 has 20 residues. Trimming took off 3 bases at V and 1 base at J, with 22 bases between the two ends. The CDR3 spells CASSFSLGGRFQSGANVLTF. In DNA, the CDR3 is TGTGCCAGCAGTTTCTCCTTGGGGGGGCGCTTTCAATCTGGGGCCAACGTCCTGACTTTC.

In this sample, this clonotype turned up many times. The chain joins TRBV20-1 to TRBJ1-2, with a weak D call TRBD1 (5 bases). CDR3 length equals 12 residues. Trimming took 3 bases from V and 6 from J, leaving 11 bases between them. Germline CDR1 reads DFQATT; CDR2 reads SNEGSKA (reference sequence). CDR3 region: CSARGDPHGYTF. The CDR3 nucleotides are TGCAGTGCTAGGGGGGACCCACATGGCTACACCTTC.

In its sample, this clonotype was seen many times. This chain joins TRBV5-4 and TRBJ2-7; 9 nucleotides agree with TRBD1. Germline CDR1 is SGHNT and CDR2 is YYREEE (reference sequence). This CDR3 comprises 14 residues. The V gene end was trimmed by 4 bases and the J gene end by 7 bases; junction bases not matched to a gene: 9. CDR3 amino acids: CASSRDRVLYEQYF. The CDR3 DNA reads TGTGCCAGCAGCCGGGACAGGGTTCTGTATGAGCAGTACTTC. Combining the CDR3 with reference TRBV5-4 and TRBJ2-7 gives the whole variable domain ETGVTQSPTHLIKTRGQQVTLRCSSQSGHNTVSWYQQALGQGPQFIFQYYREEENGRGNFPPRFSGLQFPNYSSELNVNALELDDSALYLCASSRDRVLYEQYFGPGTRLTVT.

This clonotype was seen many times. V usage is TRBV5-1 and J usage is TRBJ2-3; TRBD2 matches at 14 bases. Trimming removed 4 bases from V and 2 bases from J; junction bases left unmatched: 3. The CDR3 runs to 16 residues. The germline V gene encodes CDR1 SGHRS and CDR2 YFSETQ. The CDR3 is CASSPGLAGVTDTQYF. In DNA form, the CDR3 reads TGCGCCAGCAGCCCGGGACTAGCGGGAGTCACAGATACGCAGTATTTT.

At least ten counts were recorded for this clonotype. The chain is built from TRBV7-9 and TRBJ2-1, with 10 bases lining up with TRBD1. Germline V gene sequence: CDR1 SEHNR, CDR2 FQNEAQ (reference sequence). The CDR3 covers 16 residues. V lost 5 bases, J lost 0 bases, and 4 bases stayed unmatched. In DNA, the CDR3 is TGTGCCAGCAGCCCACGGACAGGGGGCTCCTACAATGAGCAGTTCTTC. Encoded protein: CASSPRTGGSYNEQFF.